This entry is about one TCR beta chain. A far bigger clonotype differs at one base, so this is likely a read error. A volume of approximately 6.5 milliliters of peripheral blood was collected by draw at each of two time points. Using two-round multiplex PCR, the authors amplified TCR beta CDR3 from genomic DNA. During first-round PCR, primers specific to each TRBV and TRBJ gene were used. A second round of PCR was carried out using universal primers. TCRdb reprocessed the multiplex PCR reads with MiXCR, giving one entry per CDR3 protein. There are 45,000 to 70,000 distinct CDR3 sequences in the sample; more than 25% occur only once, and around 6.9% lies in the top ten. V lost 3 bases and J 4 bases, leaving 13 bases between the germline ends. CDR1 MNHEY and CDR2 SVGEGT come from the germline V gene. This CDR3 region has 14 residues. This record belongs to a study of prognosis after radiotherapy for stage I lung cancer.

This sequence joins TRBV6-2 or TRBV6-3 and TRBJ2-7; weak D call: TRBD2 (6 bases). The source of this sequence is a donor over 45 with non-small cell lung cancer. The sequenced sample was PBMCs, obtained before or after stereotactic body radiation therapy (not recorded which). This CDR3 is CASSYKWGDYEQYF. CDR3 coding DNA: TGTGCCAGCAGTTATAAGTGGGGGGATTACGAGCAGTACTTC.